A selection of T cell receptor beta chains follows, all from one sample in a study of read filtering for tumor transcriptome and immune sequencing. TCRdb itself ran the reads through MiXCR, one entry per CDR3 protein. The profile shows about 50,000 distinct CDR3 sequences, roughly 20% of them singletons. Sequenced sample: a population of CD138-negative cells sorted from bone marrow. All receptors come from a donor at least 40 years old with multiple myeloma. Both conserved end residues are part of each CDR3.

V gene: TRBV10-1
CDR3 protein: CASSEDRTADTQYF

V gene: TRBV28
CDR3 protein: CASTDTSGTDNEQSF

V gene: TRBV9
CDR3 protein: CASSPSESSGSTEQFF

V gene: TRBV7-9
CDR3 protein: CASSLAPGLAGVVDTQYF

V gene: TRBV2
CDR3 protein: CATRQGARETQYF

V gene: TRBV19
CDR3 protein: CASSIVSRGSQETQYF

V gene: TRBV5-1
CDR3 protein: CTSNMSGVNEQFF

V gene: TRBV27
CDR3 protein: CASSSEGTGLGEQYF

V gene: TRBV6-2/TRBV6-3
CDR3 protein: CASNTAYYQPQHF

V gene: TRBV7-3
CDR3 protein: CASSPGLARGTDTQYF